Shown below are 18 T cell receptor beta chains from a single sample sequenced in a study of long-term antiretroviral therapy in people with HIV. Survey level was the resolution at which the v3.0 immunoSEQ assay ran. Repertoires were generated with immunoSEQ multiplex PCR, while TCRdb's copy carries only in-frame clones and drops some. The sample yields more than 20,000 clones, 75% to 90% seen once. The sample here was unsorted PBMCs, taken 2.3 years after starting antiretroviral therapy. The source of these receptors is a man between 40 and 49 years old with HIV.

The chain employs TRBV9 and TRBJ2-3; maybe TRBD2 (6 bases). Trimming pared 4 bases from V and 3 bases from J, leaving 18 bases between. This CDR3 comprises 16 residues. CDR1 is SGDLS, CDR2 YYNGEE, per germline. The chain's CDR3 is CASSPQTRFKTDTQYF. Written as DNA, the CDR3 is TGTGCCAGCAGCCCCCAGACTAGGTTTAAGACAGATACGCAGTATTTT.

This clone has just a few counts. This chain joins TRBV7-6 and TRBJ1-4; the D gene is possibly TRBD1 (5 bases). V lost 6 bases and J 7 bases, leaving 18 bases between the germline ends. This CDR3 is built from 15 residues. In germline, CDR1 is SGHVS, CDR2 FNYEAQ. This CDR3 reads CASSMGAGTGEKLFF. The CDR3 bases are TGTGCCAGCAGTATGGGTGCAGGGACCGGTGAAAAACTGTTTTTT.

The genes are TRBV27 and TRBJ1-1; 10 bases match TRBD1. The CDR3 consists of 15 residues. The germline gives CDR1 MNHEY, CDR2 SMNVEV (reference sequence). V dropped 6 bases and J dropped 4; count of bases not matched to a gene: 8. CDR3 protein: CASSPGQGLTTEAFF. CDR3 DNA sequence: TGTGCCAGCAGCCCGGGACAGGGGCTTACCACTGAAGCTTTCTTT.

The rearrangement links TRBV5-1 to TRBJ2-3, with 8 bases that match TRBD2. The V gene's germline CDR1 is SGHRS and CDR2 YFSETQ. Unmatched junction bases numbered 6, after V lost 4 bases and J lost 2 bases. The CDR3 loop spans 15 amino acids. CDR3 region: CASSPRGGPTDTQYF. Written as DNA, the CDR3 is TGCGCCAGCAGCCCCCGGGGGGGGCCCACAGATACGCAGTATTTT.

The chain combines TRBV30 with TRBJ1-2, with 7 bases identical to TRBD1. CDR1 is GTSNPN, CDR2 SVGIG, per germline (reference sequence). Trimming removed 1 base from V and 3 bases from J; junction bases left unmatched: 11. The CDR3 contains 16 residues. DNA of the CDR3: TGTGCCTGGAGTGGACAGGGTCAGGTGTGGGACTATGGCTACACCTTC. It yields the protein CAWSGQGQVWDYGYTF.

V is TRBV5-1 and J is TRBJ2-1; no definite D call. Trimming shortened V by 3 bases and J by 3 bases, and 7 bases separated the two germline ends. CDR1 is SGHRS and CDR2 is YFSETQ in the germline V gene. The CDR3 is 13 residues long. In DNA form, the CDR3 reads TGCGCCAGCAGCTCTTCTTACTACAATGAGCAGTTCTTC. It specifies CASSSSYYNEQFF.

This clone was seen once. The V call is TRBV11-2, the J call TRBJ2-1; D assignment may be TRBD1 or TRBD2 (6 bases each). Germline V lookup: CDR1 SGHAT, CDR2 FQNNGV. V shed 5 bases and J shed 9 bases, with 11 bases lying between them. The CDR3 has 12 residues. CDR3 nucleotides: TGTGCCAGCAGCCCCGGAGGGGGTGAGCAGTTCTTC. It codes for CASSPGGGEQFF.

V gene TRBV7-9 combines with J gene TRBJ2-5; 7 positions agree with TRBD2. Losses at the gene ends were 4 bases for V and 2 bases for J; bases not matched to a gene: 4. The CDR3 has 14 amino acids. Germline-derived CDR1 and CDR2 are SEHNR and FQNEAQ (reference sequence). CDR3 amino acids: CASSSREAQETQYF. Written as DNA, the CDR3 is TGTGCCAGCAGCTCCCGGGAGGCGCAAGAGACCCAGTACTTC.

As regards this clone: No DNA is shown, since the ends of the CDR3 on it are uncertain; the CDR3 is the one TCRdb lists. CDR3 sequence: CASSFGAGTSGTETQYF. The chain recombines TRBV11-2 with TRBJ2-5; TRBD2, the table's D call, lacks a check against the DNA. The CDR3 contains 17 residues when both ends are counted. Germline CDR1 and CDR2: SGHAT and FQNNGV.

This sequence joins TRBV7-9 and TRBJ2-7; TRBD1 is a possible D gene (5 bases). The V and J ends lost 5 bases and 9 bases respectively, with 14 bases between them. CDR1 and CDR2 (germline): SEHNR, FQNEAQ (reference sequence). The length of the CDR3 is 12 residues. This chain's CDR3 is CASSRNRQLQYF. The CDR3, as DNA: TGTGCCAGCAGCCGAAACAGACAGTTGCAGTACTTC.

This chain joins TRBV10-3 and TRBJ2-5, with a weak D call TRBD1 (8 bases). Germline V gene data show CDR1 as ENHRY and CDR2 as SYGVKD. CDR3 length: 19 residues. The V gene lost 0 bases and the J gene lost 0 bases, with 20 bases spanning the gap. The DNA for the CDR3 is TGTGCCATCAGTGAGTCGGGGGGGCAGGGGGCCGTCAACCAAGAGACCCAGTACTTC. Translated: CAISESGGQGAVNQETQYF.

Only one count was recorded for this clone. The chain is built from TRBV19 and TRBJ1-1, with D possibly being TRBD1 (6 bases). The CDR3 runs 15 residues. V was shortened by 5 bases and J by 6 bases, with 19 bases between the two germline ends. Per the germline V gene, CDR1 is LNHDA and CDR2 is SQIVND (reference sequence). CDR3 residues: CASSGEGQGKPEAFF. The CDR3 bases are TGTGCCAGTAGTGGGGAGGGCCAGGGGAAACCTGAAGCTTTCTTT. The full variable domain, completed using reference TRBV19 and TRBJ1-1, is DGGITQSPKYLFRKEGQNVTLSCEQNLNHDAMYWYRQDPGQGLRLIYYSQIVNDFQKGDIAEGYSVSREKKESFPLTVTSAQKNPTAFYLCASSGEGQGKPEAFFGQGTRLTVV.

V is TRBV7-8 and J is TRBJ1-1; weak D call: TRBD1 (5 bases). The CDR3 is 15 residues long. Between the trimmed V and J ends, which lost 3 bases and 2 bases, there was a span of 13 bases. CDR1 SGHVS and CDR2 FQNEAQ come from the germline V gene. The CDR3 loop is CASSFRQNSNTEAFF. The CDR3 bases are TGTGCCAGCAGCTTCAGACAGAATTCAAACACTGAAGCTTTCTTT.

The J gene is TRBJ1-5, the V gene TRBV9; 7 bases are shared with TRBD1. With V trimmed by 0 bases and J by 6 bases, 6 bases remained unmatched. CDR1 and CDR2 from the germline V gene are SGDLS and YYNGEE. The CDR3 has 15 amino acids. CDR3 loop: CASSVGGGGGQPQHF. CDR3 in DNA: TGTGCCAGCAGCGTAGGAGGGGGCGGAGGTCAGCCCCAGCATTTT.

The CDR3 DNA sequence: TGTGCCAGCAGCCTAAGGGACAGCCCGGATAATGAGCAGTTCTTC. Translating gives CASSLRDSPDNEQFF. This sequence joins TRBV7-9 and TRBJ2-1; the match to TRBD1 covers 7 bases. With V trimmed by 5 bases and J by 7 bases, 11 bases remained unmatched. Germline CDR1 reads SEHNR; CDR2 reads FQNEAQ (reference sequence). The CDR3 is made up of 15 amino acids.

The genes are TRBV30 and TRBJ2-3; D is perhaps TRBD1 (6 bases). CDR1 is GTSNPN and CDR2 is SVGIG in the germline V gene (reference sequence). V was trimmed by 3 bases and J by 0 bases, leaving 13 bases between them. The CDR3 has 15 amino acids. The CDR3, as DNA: TGTGCCTGGAGCCTGACAGGAGTAAGCACAGATACGCAGTATTTT. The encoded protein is CAWSLTGVSTDTQYF.

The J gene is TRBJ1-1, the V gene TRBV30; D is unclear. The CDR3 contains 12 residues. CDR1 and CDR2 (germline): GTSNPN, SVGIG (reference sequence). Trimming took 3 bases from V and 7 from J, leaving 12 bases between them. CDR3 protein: CAWSPNGSEAFF. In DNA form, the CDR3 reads TGTGCCTGGAGCCCTAACGGCAGTGAAGCTTTCTTT.

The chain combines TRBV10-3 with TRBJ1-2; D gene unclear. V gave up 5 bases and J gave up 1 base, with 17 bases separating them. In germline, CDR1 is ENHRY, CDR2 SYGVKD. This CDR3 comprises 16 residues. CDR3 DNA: TGTGCCATCAGTATAAGCGGGCCAGTCCTTAACTATGGCTACACCTTC. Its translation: CAISISGPVLNYGYTF.